This T cell receptor beta chain was observed in a study of regulatory T cells in long-lasting Graves disease. Findings and caveats of the study: There were preferences for TRBV28, TRBJ1-2 and TRBJ2-5 in persistent disease. TCR diversity in persistent Graves' patients was below that of newly diagnosed ones.

The time point denotes: newly diagnosed GD, antithyroid drugs for less than 3 months. PBMCs provided the RNA from which the TCR library was made. Arm-PCR of CDR3 regions and iRepertoire HTBI primers were the basis on which TCR beta libraries were built. TCRdb redid the calling of the multiplex PCR reads with MiXCR, one entry per CDR3 protein. The table has 350,000 to 400,000 distinct CDR3 sequences, 15% to 18% seen once. This clonotype was counted many times. Its antigen is not known. The DNA is omitted, as the CDR3 cannot be located on it reliably, and the CDR3 follows TCRdb's listing. 15 amino acids form the CDR3, both terminal residues included. The germline V gene has CDR1 SNHLY and CDR2 FYNNEI.

The J gene is TRBJ2-5, the V gene TRBV2. The source of this sequence is a female donor with Graves disease. This specimen was peripheral blood mononuclear cells (PBMCs), taken at new diagnosis, from a patient treated with antithyroid drugs. The CDR3 region is CASILGLSYQETQYF.